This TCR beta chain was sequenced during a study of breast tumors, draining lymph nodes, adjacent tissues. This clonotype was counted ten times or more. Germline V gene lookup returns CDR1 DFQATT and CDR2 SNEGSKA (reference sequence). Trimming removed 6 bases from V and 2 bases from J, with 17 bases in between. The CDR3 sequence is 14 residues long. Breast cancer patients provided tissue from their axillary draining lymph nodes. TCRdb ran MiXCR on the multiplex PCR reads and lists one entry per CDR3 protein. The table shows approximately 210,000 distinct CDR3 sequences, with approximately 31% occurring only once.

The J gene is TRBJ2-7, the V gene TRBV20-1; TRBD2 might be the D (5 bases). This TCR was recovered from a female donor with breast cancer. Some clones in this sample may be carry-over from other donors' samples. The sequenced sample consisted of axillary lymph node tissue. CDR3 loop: CSALAGSKTYEQYF. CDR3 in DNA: TGCAGTGCCCTAGCCGGGTCCAAAACCTACGAGCAGTACTTC.